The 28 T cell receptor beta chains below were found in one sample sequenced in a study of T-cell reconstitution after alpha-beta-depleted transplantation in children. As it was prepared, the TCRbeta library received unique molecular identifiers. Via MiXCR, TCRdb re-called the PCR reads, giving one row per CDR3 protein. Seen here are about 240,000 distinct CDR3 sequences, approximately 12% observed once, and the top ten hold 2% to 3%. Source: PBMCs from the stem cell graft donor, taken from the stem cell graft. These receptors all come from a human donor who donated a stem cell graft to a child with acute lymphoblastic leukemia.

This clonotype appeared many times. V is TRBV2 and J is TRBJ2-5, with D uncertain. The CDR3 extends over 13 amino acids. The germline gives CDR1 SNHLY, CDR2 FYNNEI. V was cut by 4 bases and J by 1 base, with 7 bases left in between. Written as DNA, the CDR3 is TGTGCCAGCAGTGTAGTAAGCCAAGAGACCCAGTACTTC. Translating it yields CASSVVSQETQYF.

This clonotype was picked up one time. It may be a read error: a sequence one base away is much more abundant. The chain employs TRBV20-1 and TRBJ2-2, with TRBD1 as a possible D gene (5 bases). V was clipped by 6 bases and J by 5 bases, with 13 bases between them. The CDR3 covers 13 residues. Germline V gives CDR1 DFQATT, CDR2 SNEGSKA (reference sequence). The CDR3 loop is CSAGPFLTGELFF. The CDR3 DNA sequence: TGCAGTGCGGGGCCCTTTCTGACCGGGGAGCTGTTTTTT.

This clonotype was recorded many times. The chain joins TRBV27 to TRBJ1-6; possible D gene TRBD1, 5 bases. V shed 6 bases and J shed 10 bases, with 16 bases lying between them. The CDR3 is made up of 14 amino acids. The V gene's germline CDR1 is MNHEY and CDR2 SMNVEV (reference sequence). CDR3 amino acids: CASRPVQGRSPLHF. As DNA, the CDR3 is TGTGCCAGCAGACCCGTTCAGGGTCGGTCACCCCTCCACTTT.

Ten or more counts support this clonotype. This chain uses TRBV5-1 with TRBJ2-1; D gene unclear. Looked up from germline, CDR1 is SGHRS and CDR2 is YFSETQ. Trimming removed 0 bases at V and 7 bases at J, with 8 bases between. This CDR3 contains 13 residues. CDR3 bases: TGCGCCAGCAGCTTGGCCTACCAGAATGAGCAGTTCTTC. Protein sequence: CASSLAYQNEQFF.

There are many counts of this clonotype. CDR3 protein: CATSDVSGRAGEQYF. For the CDR3, the DNA is TGTGCCACCAGTGATGTTAGCGGGAGGGCCGGCGAGCAGTACTTC. The chain employs TRBV24-1 and TRBJ2-7, with 11 bases fitting TRBD2. The CDR3 loop spans 15 amino acids. With V trimmed by 3 bases and J by 6 bases, 6 bases remained unmatched. Germline V CDR1 and CDR2: KGHDR, SFDVKD.

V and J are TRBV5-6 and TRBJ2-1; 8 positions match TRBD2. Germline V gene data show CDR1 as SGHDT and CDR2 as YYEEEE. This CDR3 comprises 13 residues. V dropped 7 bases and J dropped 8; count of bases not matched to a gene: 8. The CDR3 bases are TGTGCCAGCGGCGACGGGAGGGAGTATGAGCAGTTCTTC. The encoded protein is CASGDGREYEQFF.

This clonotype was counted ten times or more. CDR3 nucleotides: TGCGCCAGCAGCGTCCGGGACAGGGTATCGGAGACCCAGTACTTC. Residues: CASSVRDRVSETQYF. The J gene is TRBJ2-5, the V gene TRBV5-1; TRBD1 agrees at 9 bases. The trim removed 4 bases at V and 5 bases at J, leaving 9 bases unmatched. CDR3 size: 15 residues. Germline V gene data show CDR1 as SGHRS and CDR2 as YFSETQ.

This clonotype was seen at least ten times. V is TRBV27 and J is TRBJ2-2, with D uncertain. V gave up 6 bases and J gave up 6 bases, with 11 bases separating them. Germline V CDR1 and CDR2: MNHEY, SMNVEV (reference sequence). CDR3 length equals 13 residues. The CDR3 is CASSRISPGELFF. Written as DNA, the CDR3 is TGTGCCAGCAGCCGGATATCGCCCGGGGAGCTGTTTTTT.

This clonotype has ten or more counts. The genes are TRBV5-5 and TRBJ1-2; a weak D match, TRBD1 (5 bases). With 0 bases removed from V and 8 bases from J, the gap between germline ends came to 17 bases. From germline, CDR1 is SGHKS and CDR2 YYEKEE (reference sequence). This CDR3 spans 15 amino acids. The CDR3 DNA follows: TGTGCCAGCAGCTTGGGATCGGGGCAGGGCGGCGGCTACACCTTC. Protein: CASSLGSGQGGGYTF. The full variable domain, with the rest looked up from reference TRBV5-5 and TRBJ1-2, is DAGVTQSPTHLIKTRGQQVTLRCSPISGHKSVSWYQQVLGQGPQFIFQYYEKEERGRGNFPDRFSARQFPNYSSELNVNALLLGDSALYLCASSLGSGQGGGYTFGSGTRLTVV.

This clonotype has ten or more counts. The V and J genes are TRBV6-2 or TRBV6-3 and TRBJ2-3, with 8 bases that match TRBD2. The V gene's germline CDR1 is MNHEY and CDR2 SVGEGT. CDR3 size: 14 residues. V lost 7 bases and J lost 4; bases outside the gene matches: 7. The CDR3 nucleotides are TGTGCCAGCATGTTCCGGGAGGGCGCAGATACGCAGTATTTT. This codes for CASMFREGADTQYF.

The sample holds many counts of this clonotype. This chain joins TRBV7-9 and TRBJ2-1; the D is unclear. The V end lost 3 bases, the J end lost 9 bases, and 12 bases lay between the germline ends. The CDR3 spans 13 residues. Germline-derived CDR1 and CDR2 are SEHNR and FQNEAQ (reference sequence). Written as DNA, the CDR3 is TGTGCCAGCAGCTTTGGTAGCCCGGCTGAGCAGTTCTTC. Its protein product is CASSFGSPAEQFF.

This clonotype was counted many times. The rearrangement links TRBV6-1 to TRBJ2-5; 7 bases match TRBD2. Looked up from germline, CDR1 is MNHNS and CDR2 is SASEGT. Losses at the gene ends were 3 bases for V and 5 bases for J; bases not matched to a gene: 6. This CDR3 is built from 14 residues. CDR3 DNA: TGTGCCAGCAGTGATCCGGCGGGAGATGAGACCCAGTACTTC. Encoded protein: CASSDPAGDETQYF.

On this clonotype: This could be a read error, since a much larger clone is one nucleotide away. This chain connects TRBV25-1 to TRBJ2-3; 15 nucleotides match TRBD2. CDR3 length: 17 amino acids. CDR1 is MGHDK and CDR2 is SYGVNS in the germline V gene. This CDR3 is CASTELGTSGGSRTQYF. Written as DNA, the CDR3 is TGTGCCAGCACTGAACTTGGGACTAGCGGGGGGTCTCGAACGCAGTATTTT.

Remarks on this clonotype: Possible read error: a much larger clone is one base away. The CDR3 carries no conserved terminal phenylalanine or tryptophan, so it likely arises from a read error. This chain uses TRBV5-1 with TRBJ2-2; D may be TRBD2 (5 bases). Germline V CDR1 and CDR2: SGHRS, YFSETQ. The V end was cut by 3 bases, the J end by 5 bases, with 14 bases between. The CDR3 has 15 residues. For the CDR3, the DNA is TGCGCCAGCAGCTCCGCGGGCTGGCGAACCGGGGAGCTGTTTTTG. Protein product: CASSSAGWRTGELFL.

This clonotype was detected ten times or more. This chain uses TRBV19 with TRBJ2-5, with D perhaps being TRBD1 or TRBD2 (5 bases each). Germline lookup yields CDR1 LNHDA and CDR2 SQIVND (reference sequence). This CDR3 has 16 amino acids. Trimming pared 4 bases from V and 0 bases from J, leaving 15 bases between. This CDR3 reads CASSTPGTRDQETQYF. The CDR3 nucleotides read TGTGCCAGTAGTACCCCCGGGACGCGGGACCAAGAGACCCAGTACTTC.

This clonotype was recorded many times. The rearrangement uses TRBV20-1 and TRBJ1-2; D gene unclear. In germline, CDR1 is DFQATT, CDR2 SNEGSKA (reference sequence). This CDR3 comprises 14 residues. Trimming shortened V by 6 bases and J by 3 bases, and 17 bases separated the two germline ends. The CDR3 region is CSANVLWRDYGYTF. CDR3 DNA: TGCAGTGCCAACGTGCTATGGAGGGACTATGGCTACACCTTC.

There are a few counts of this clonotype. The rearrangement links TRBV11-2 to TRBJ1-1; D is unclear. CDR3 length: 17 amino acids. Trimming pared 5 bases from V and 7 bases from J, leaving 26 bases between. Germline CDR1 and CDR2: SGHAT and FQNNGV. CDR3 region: CASSLPGRGRWTGEAFF. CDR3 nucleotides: TGTGCCAGCAGCCTCCCGGGAAGAGGGCGATGGACGGGTGAAGCTTTCTTT.

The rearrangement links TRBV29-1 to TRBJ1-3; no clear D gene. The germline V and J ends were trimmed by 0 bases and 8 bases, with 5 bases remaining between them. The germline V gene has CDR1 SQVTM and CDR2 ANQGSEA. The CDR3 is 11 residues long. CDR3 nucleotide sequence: TGCAGCGTTGAAGATCGATACACCATATATTTT. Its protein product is CSVEDRYTIYF.

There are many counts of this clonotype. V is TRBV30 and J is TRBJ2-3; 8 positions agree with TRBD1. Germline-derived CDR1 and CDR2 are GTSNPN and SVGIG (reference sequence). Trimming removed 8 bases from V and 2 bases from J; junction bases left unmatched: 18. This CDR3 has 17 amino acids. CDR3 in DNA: TGTGCCAGCGACGAGTTCGACAGGGGATCGAACACAGATACGCAGTATTTT. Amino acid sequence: CASDEFDRGSNTDTQYF.

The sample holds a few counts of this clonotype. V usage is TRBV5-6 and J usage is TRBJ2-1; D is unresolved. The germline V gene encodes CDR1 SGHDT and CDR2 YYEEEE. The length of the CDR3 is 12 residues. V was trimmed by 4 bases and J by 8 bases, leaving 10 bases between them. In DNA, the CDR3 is TGTGCCAGCAGCCTGGGTACCCATGAGCAGTTCTTC. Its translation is CASSLGTHEQFF.

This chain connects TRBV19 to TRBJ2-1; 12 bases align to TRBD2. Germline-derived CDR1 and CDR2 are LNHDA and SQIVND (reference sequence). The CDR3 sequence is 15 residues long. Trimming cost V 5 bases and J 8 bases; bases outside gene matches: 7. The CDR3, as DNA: TGTGCCAGTAGTTCCGGACTAGCGGGACTCGATGAGCAGTTCTTC. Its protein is CASSSGLAGLDEQFF.

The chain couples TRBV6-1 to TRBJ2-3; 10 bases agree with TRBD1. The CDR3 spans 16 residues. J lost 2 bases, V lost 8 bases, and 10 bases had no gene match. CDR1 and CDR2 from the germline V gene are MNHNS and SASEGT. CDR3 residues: CASSLGQGVNTDTQYF. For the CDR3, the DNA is TGTGCCAGCTCCCTCGGACAGGGGGTGAACACAGATACGCAGTATTTT.

The CDR3 reads CSVGQGARNEQFF. For the CDR3, the DNA is TGCAGCGTTGGTCAGGGGGCGAGGAATGAGCAGTTCTTC. The V call is TRBV29-1, the J call TRBJ2-1; 8 bases are shared with TRBD1. The CDR3 spans 13 residues. CDR1 SQVTM and CDR2 ANQGSEA come from the germline V gene. V was clipped by 4 bases and J by 7 bases; unmatched bases: 6.

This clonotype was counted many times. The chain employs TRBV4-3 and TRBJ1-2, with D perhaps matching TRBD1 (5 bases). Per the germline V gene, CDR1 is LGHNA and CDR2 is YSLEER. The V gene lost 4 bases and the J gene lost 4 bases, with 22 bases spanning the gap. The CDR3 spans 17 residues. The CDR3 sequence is CASSLTGGGAGGYGYTF. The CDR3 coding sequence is TGCGCCAGCAGCCTCACTGGAGGTGGGGCAGGAGGCTATGGCTACACCTTC.

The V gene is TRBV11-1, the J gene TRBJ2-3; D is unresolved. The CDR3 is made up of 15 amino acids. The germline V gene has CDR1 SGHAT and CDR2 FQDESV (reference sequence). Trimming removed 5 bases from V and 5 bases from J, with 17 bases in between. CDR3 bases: TGTGCCAGCAGCCCCCCCGGCAACCCGGGAGATACGCAGTATTTT. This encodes CASSPPGNPGDTQYF.

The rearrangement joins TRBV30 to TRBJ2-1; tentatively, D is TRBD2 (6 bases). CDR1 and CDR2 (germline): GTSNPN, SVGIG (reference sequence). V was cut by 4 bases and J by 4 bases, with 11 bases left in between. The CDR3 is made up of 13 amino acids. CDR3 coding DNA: TGTGCCTGGATTAGCGGACCTTACAATGAGCAGTTCTTC. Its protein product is CAWISGPYNEQFF.

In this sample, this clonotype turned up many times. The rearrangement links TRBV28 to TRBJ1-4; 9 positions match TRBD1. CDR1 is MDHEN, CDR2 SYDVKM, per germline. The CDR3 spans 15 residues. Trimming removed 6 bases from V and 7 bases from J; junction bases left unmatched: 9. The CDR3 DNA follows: TGTGCCAGCAGAGAAACCGGGACAGGGCCTGAAAAACTGTTTTTT. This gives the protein CASRETGTGPEKLFF.

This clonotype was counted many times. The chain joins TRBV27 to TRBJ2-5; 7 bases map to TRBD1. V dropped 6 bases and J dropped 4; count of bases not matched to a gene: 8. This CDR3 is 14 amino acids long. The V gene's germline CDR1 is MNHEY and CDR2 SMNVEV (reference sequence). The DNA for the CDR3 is TGTGCCAGCAGCCTGGGACAGATCCCAGAGACCCAGTACTTC. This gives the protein CASSLGQIPETQYF.